These 12 T cell receptor beta chains came from one sample sequenced in a study of memory CD4+ T cells and cytomegalovirus serostatus (dated by TCRdb to the late 2010s). To prepare the library, the immunoSEQ multiplex PCR assay was applied. This immuneACCESS table, as held by TCRdb, lists in-frame sequences with V and J called but not all clones. Of the missing ones, under half trace to an unresolved V gene in checked studies; the others have no known cause. Here the sample has around 84,000 clones; over 80% occur a single time. Around 0.75% of the sample lies in the top ten. A FACSAria II was used to sort memory CD4+ T cells, defined as single viable CD3+CD4+CD8-CD45RO+ cells. The sample was memory CD4+ T cells from blood. The receptors were gathered from an adult in good health and CMV-seronegative.

The V call is TRBV30, the J call TRBJ1-6, with D unresolved. CDR1 is GTSNPN, CDR2 SVGIG, per germline (reference sequence). CDR3 size: 13 residues. The V gene lost 1 base and the J gene lost 10 bases, with 11 bases spanning the gap. The CDR3 protein is CAWSAGGDSPLHF. CDR3 coding DNA: TGTGCCTGGAGTGCGGGAGGAGACTCACCCCTCCACTTT.

The chain employs TRBV7-8 and TRBJ1-3; D is perhaps TRBD1 (5 bases). Germline V gives CDR1 SGHVS, CDR2 FQNEAQ. V was trimmed by 6 bases and J by 0 bases, leaving 9 bases between them. This CDR3 has 14 amino acids. The DNA of the CDR3 is TGTGCCAGCAGTTGGGGGAGCTCTGGAAACACCATATATTTT. Protein: CASSWGSSGNTIYF.

The rearrangement uses TRBV6-6 and TRBJ2-5; TRBD1 is a possible D gene (6 bases). Trimming left V 0 bases short and J 5 bases short, with 7 bases between. This CDR3 comprises 13 residues. CDR1 MNHNY and CDR2 SVGAGI come from the germline V gene (reference sequence). Here the CDR3 reads CASSYSRGETQYF. CDR3 in DNA: TGTGCCAGCAGTTACTCTAGGGGGGAGACCCAGTACTTC.

For this clone: Sequence at one end of the junction differs from germline and may be a read error. The chain carries TRBV18 and TRBJ1-2; D is possibly TRBD1 (5 bases). The germline CDR1 and CDR2 sequences are KGHSH and LQKENI. The CDR3 runs 13 residues. DNA of the CDR3: TGTGCCAGCTCACCAGGAGAGAGGGGCCGGGTTGCCTTC. Its translation: CASSPGERGRVAF.

The DNA of the CDR3 is TGTGCCAGCAGCCCTATGACAGATACGCAGTATTTT. Translating gives CASSPMTDTQYF. The chain recombines TRBV7-9 with TRBJ2-3, with unresolved D. In germline, CDR1 is SEHNR, CDR2 FQNEAQ (reference sequence). V lost 5 bases and J 3 bases, leaving 6 bases between the germline ends. There are 12 residues in the CDR3. Filled out from reference TRBV7-9 and TRBJ2-3, the complete variable domain reads DTGVSQNPRHKITKRGQNVTFRCDPISEHNRLYWYRQTLGQGPEFLTYFQNEAQLEKSRLLSDRFSAERPKGSFSTLEIQRTEQGDSAMYLCASSPMTDTQYFGPGTRLTVL.

The chain employs TRBV10-3 and TRBJ2-5, with TRBD2 identical over 11 bases. With V trimmed by 10 bases and J by 2 bases, 9 bases remained unmatched. CDR1 and CDR2 (germline): ENHRY, SYGVKD. The CDR3 runs 15 residues. CDR3 DNA: TGTGCCACCCGTGGGACTAGCGGCGTACAAGAGACCCAGTACTTC. Protein sequence: CATRGTSGVQETQYF.

This chain connects TRBV30 to TRBJ1-4; D is unclear. The length of the CDR3 is 14 residues. CDR1 is GTSNPN and CDR2 is SVGIG in the germline V gene (reference sequence). V lost 2 bases and J lost 5, with 12 bases in between. CDR3 coding DNA: TGTGCCTGGAGTTTGGTCCGGGGAAATGAAAAACTGTTTTTT. It translates to CAWSLVRGNEKLFF.

This chain uses TRBV20-1 with TRBJ2-1; maybe TRBD2 (5 bases). CDR1 and CDR2 (germline): DFQATT, SNEGSKA (reference sequence). V was clipped by 6 bases and J by 10 bases, with 13 bases between them. This CDR3 comprises 11 residues. CDR3 sequence: CSATTRYEQFF. CDR3 DNA sequence: TGCAGTGCGACCACTAGGTACGAGCAGTTCTTC.

The chain has TRBV5-6 and TRBJ2-7; tentatively, D is TRBD1 or TRBD2 (5 bases each). CDR3 length equals 15 residues. CDR1 is SGHDT and CDR2 is YYEEEE in the germline V gene. The V gene lost 2 bases and the J gene lost 2 bases, with 14 bases spanning the gap. The DNA for the CDR3 is TGTGCCAGCAGCTTCGGGGACGGCCGTCCCTACGAGCAGTACTTC. Translated, it gives CASSFGDGRPYEQYF.

Concerning this clone itself: The junction shows a germline mismatch at one end, possibly a read error. The rearrangement uses TRBV5-1 and TRBJ1-1; 9 nucleotides line up with TRBD1. The germline CDR1 and CDR2 sequences are SGHRS and YFSETQ. The CDR3 covers 15 residues. In nucleotides, the CDR3 is TGTGCCAGCAGCTACCCGGGACAGGGTCACACTGAAGCTTTCTTT. This sequence encodes CASSYPGQGHTEAFF.

This clone was counted only a few times. The rearrangement uses TRBV30 and TRBJ1-2; no reliable D call. Trimming took off 4 bases at V and 4 bases at J, with 7 bases between the two ends. The germline CDR1 and CDR2 sequences are GTSNPN and SVGIG (reference sequence). The CDR3 length is 11 residues. For the CDR3, the DNA is TGTGCCTGGAATGAGGTCTATGGCTACACCTTC. Protein: CAWNEVYGYTF.

This chain uses TRBV4-3 with TRBJ2-2, with D possibly TRBD1 on 5 matching bases. Germline V gene data show CDR1 as LGHNA and CDR2 as YSLEER. Trimming removed 2 bases from V and 4 bases from J, with 8 bases in between. This CDR3 contains 14 residues. The CDR3 loop reads CASSQSRVTGELFF. The DNA for the CDR3 is TGCGCCAGCAGCCAATCCAGGGTCACCGGGGAGCTGTTTTTT.